What follows are 2 T cell receptor beta chains derived from one specimen sequenced in a study of beta chain features in type 1 diabetes. Study findings and constraints: People with Type 1 diabetes carried modestly yet significantly shorter TCRB CDR3s in all four CD4+ subsets.

Expressed TCRB transcripts were sequenced because the entire RNA isolate underwent reverse transcription. Measured with immunoSEQ multiplex PCR; TCRdb has only the in-frame clones, and not every one. The data contain about 340,000 clones, around 9.7% of them singletons. These receptors' antigens are unknown. The material sequenced was central memory CD4+ T cells from blood. These receptors were taken from a man younger than 45 with type 1 diabetes.

This clone was seen only a few times. The V call is TRBV5-1, the J call TRBJ2-1; TRBD1 matches 12 bases. Germline CDR1 SGHRS, CDR2 YFSETQ. This CDR3 has 15 residues. V shed 4 bases and J 12 bases; nucleotides not matched to a gene: 11. CDR3: CASSTSGGQGAVQFF. CDR3 nucleotide sequence: TGCGCCAGCAGCACATCCGGGGGACAGGGGGCTGTGCAGTTCTTC.

This chain uses TRBV7-2 with TRBJ2-1, with D possibly matching TRBD2 (6 bases). Trimming took off 3 bases at V and 8 bases at J, with 17 bases between the two ends. This CDR3 has 15 residues. The germline V gene encodes CDR1 SGHTA and CDR2 FQGNSA. CDR3 DNA sequence: TGTGCCAGCAGCTTTAGCGGACGTCCCCTAGATGAGCAGTTCTTC. Translation gives CASSFSGRPLDEQFF.